The 25 T cell receptor beta chains below come from one sample, sequenced in a study of T cell responses to AZD1222 COVID-19 vaccine. The repertoire was sequenced with immunoSEQ multiplex PCR; TCRdb's copy has only in-frame clones and lacks some. The profile shows some 71,000 clones, roughly nine tenths of them singletons. This specimen was peripheral blood, taken 28 days after the second AZD1222 dose. All receptors come from an adult who received the AZD1222 COVID-19 vaccine.

This chain links TRBV30 with TRBJ2-1, with a weak D call TRBD1 (5 bases). Deletions cut 0 bases from V and 6 bases from J, with 21 bases between. Germline V gives CDR1 GTSNPN, CDR2 SVGIG (reference sequence). The CDR3 is made up of 17 amino acids. CDR3 sequence: CAWSVPRSQGNTNEQFF. Written as DNA, the CDR3 is TGTGCCTGGAGTGTACCCCGAAGTCAGGGTAACACCAATGAGCAGTTCTTC.

The rearrangement links TRBV10-3 to TRBJ2-5; tentative D call: TRBD2 (5 bases). Trimming took 0 bases from V and 7 from J, leaving 15 bases between them. CDR3 size: 15 residues. Germline V CDR1 and CDR2: ENHRY, SYGVKD. The CDR3 sequence: CAISESETPRGTQYF. Written as DNA, the CDR3 is TGTGCCATCAGTGAGTCGGAGACCCCACGGGGGACCCAGTACTTC.

The CDR3 DNA reads TGTGCCGCCTCCGGGGACAGGGGCAACTATGGCTACACCTTC. Its translation is CAASGDRGNYGYTF. The gene calls are TRBV2 and TRBJ1-2; 10 nucleotides line up with TRBD1. Germline loops: CDR1 SNHLY, CDR2 FYNNEI. The trim removed 11 bases at V and 2 bases at J, leaving 8 bases unmatched. This CDR3 has 14 amino acids.

The CDR3 sequence is CSEREGAGETQYF. CDR3 in DNA: TGCAGCGAAAGAGAGGGGGCGGGAGAGACCCAGTACTTC. The rearrangement joins TRBV29-1 to TRBJ2-5; 7 nucleotides match TRBD1. The ends lost 7 bases at V and 4 bases at J; junction bases unmatched: 9. The germline V gene has CDR1 SQVTM and CDR2 ANQGSEA. The CDR3 spans 13 residues.

The chain links TRBV7-2 to TRBJ1-2; D perhaps matches TRBD1 (6 bases). Germline loops: CDR1 SGHTA, CDR2 FQGNSA. This CDR3 region has 18 residues. Trimming stripped 6 bases from V and 2 bases from J, with 25 bases between. The CDR3 loop is CASSFREVRGALNYGYTF. Here the CDR3 DNA reads TGTGCCAGCAGTTTTAGGGAAGTAAGGGGGGCTCTGAACTATGGCTACACCTTC.

The chain links TRBV6-1 to TRBJ2-2; D is uncertain. Germline CDR1 is MNHNS and CDR2 is SASEGT. CDR3 length equals 16 residues. Between the trimmed V and J ends, which lost 0 bases and 6 bases, there was a span of 14 bases. CDR3 in DNA: TGTGCCAGCAGTGAAGCGGGGATTCCCGTCCCCGGGGAGCTGTTTTTT. It codes for CASSEAGIPVPGELFF.

V is TRBV11-2 and J is TRBJ1-2; 7 nucleotides align to TRBD1. Germline CDR1 reads SGHAT; CDR2 reads FQNNGV. The CDR3 covers 15 residues. The V gene end was trimmed by 1 base and the J gene end by 4 bases; junction bases not matched to a gene: 6. CDR3 nucleotide sequence: TGTGCCAGCAGCTTAGCTAGGACAGGATTCTATGGCTACACCTTC. This encodes CASSLARTGFYGYTF.

This rearrangement joins TRBV28 to TRBJ1-1; D uncertain. The CDR3 spans 17 residues. The germline V gene encodes CDR1 MDHEN and CDR2 SYDVKM. Trimming pared 2 bases from V and 1 base from J, leaving 17 bases between. Written as DNA, the CDR3 is TGTGCCAGCAGTTTACTTGCAGCGACCCGACCGAACACTGAAGCTTTCTTT. Translation: CASSLLAATRPNTEAFF. Combining the CDR3 with reference TRBV28 and TRBJ1-1 gives the whole variable domain DVKVTQSSRYLVKRTGEKVFLECVQDMDHENMFWYRQDPGLGLRLIYFSYDVKMKEKGDIPEGYSVSREKKERFSLILESASTNQTSMYLCASSLLAATRPNTEAFFGQGTRLTVV.

The chain uses TRBV6-5 and TRBJ2-7; a weak D match, TRBD2 (6 bases). V was pared by 7 bases and J by 3 bases, with 16 bases between. Germline CDR1 reads MNHEY; CDR2 reads SVGAGI. The CDR3 runs to 14 residues. DNA for the CDR3: TGTGCCAGCACCAAGGGGCTAGCGTTCTACGAGCAGTACTTC. Protein: CASTKGLAFYEQYF.

The rearrangement links TRBV6-1 to TRBJ1-5; the D is unclear. Trimming removed 2 bases from V and 4 bases from J, with 6 bases in between. Germline CDR1 MNHNS, CDR2 SASEGT. The CDR3 length is 13 residues. CDR3 amino acids: CASSERGNQPQHF. DNA for the CDR3: TGTGCCAGCAGTGAAAGAGGAAATCAGCCCCAGCATTTT.

The rearrangement uses TRBV9 and TRBJ2-2; 9 bases map to TRBD1. The junction had 15 bases not matched to a gene; V was cut back by 4 bases and J by 5 bases. The CDR3 spans 18 residues. Germline-derived CDR1 and CDR2 are SGDLS and YYNGEE. The CDR3 DNA follows: TGTGCCAGCAGCCATTCTCGAAGGGACAGGGTTGCGACCGGGGAGCTGTTTTTT. Translating it yields CASSHSRRDRVATGELFF.

The chain employs TRBV14 and TRBJ1-1, with D possibly matching TRBD1 (6 bases). V was cut by 3 bases and J by 8 bases, with 13 bases left in between. Germline CDR1 is SGHDN and CDR2 is FVKESK. CDR3 size: 13 residues. CDR3 protein: CASSQDRLLEAFF. Written as DNA, the CDR3 is TGTGCCAGCAGCCAGGACAGACTCCTGGAAGCTTTCTTT.

V usage is TRBV3-1 (or the pseudogene TRBV3-2) and J usage is TRBJ1-4; 8 bases line up with TRBD1. The CDR3 covers 15 residues. V shed 5 bases and J 0 bases; nucleotides not matched to a gene: 2. The germline gives CDR1 LGHDT, CDR2 YNNKEL (reference sequence). CDR3 sequence reads: CASSLQGATNEKLFF. The CDR3 bases are TGTGCCAGCAGCTTACAGGGGGCAACTAATGAAAAACTGTTTTTT.

This chain uses TRBV24-1 with TRBJ2-3, with D perhaps matching TRBD1 or TRBD2 (5 bases each). The CDR3 has 15 amino acids. Looked up from germline, CDR1 is KGHDR and CDR2 is SFDVKD. Trimming cost V 6 bases and J 1 base, with 13 bases left between them. Here the CDR3 reads CATSRGSPGTDTQYF. The DNA of the CDR3 is TGTGCCACCAGTCGGGGCAGCCCTGGCACAGATACGCAGTATTTT.

On this clone itself: The sample contains more than one DNA sequence encoding this CDR3. The genes are TRBV7-2 and TRBJ1-2; D call uncertain. V shed 1 base and J shed 0 bases, with 3 bases lying between them. CDR1 is SGHTA and CDR2 is FQGNSA in the germline V gene. CDR3 length equals 13 residues. CDR3: CASSLDSNYGYTF. CDR3 sequence (DNA): TGTGCCAGCAGCTTAGACTCTAACTATGGCTACACCTTC.

The CDR3 protein is CASRLAGEGIGYEQYF. The CDR3 DNA sequence: TGTGCCAGCAGACTAGCGGGAGAGGGTATTGGGTACGAGCAGTACTTC. The chain employs TRBV4-2 and TRBJ2-7, with 11 bases fitting TRBD2. Germline V gene data show CDR1 as LGHNA and CDR2 as YNFKEQ. This CDR3 spans 16 amino acids. The junction had 11 bases not matched to a gene; V was cut back by 6 bases and J by 4 bases.

The J gene is TRBJ1-3, the V gene TRBV6-5; D might be TRBD1 (5 bases). CDR1 is MNHEY and CDR2 is SVGAGI in the germline V gene. CDR3 length: 15 residues. The V gene lost 0 bases and the J gene lost 0 bases, with 6 bases spanning the gap. This CDR3 reads CASSYSGTSGNTIYF. The DNA for the CDR3 is TGTGCCAGCAGTTACTCGGGGACCTCTGGAAACACCATATATTTT.

This clone showed up just once. This chain uses TRBV2 with TRBJ2-5; TRBD1 is a possible D gene (6 bases). V was pared by 3 bases and J by 6 bases, with 14 bases between. CDR3 length: 14 residues. Germline V gene sequence: CDR1 SNHLY, CDR2 FYNNEI. The CDR3 loop reads CASSDSPGQKTQYF. The CDR3 DNA sequence: TGTGCCAGCAGTGACTCCCCCGGACAGAAGACCCAGTACTTC.

V and J are TRBV4-1 and TRBJ1-5; D uncertain. Trimming cost V 0 bases and J 5 bases, with 14 bases left between them. Germline-derived CDR1 and CDR2 are MGHRA and YSYEKL. The CDR3 is 16 amino acids. The CDR3 region is CASSQERSGPDQPQHF. CDR3 nucleotide sequence: TGCGCCAGCAGCCAAGAACGTTCTGGGCCAGATCAGCCCCAGCATTTT.

The V call is TRBV24-1, the J call TRBJ1-5; weak D call: TRBD1 (6 bases). V was shortened by 4 bases and J by 5 bases, with 17 bases between the two germline ends. The CDR3 runs to 16 residues. Germline lookup yields CDR1 KGHDR and CDR2 SFDVKD. As DNA, the CDR3 is TGTGCCACCAGTGACTCTACAGGGAACCGAGATCAGCCCCAGCATTTT. It is translated as CATSDSTGNRDQPQHF.

This chain connects TRBV19 to TRBJ1-4; 9 positions agree with TRBD1. The CDR3 sequence is 15 residues long. After removal of 5 bases from V and 5 bases from J, the junction contained 6 bases not matched to a gene. CDR1 is LNHDA, CDR2 SQIVND, per germline (reference sequence). In DNA, the CDR3 is TGTGCCAGTAGTGCCCCGGGACAGGGAAATGAAAAACTGTTTTTT. It yields the protein CASSAPGQGNEKLFF.

The rearrangement joins TRBV11-2 to TRBJ2-7; no clear D gene. Trimming took 3 bases from V and 6 from J, leaving 6 bases between them. The CDR3 totals 11 residues. The V gene's germline CDR1 is SGHAT and CDR2 FQNNGV. CDR3 sequence (DNA): TGTGCCAGCAGCTTGTTTAGCGAGCAGTACTTC. Its protein product is CASSLFSEQYF. The full variable domain, completed using reference TRBV11-2 and TRBJ2-7, is EAGVAQSPRYKIIEKRQSVAFWCNPISGHATLYWYQQILGQGPKLLIQFQNNGVVDDSQLPKDRFSAERLKGVDSTLKIQPAKLEDSAVYLCASSLFSEQYFGPGTRLTVT.

In this sample, this clone turned up once. The chain joins TRBV4-3 to TRBJ1-3, with D unresolved. The CDR3 loop spans 15 amino acids. Germline V gene sequence: CDR1 LGHNA, CDR2 YSLEER. V lost 0 bases and J lost 2, with 8 bases in between. The CDR3 region is CASSQDVMTGNTIYF. The CDR3 DNA is TGCGCCAGCAGCCAAGATGTAATGACTGGAAACACCATATATTTT.

V gene TRBV27 combines with J gene TRBJ2-7; TRBD2 aligns across 13 bases. The CDR3 has 16 amino acids. CDR1 and CDR2 (germline): MNHEY, SMNVEV (reference sequence). The V segment lost 4 bases and the J segment 1 base; nucleotides outside the gene matches: 4. CDR3 protein: CASSSWTSGSSYEQYF. CDR3 DNA sequence: TGTGCCAGCAGTTCTTGGACTAGCGGGAGTTCCTACGAGCAGTACTTC.

To note about this clone: Other DNA sequences in this specimen translate into the identical CDR3. V and J are TRBV6-5 and TRBJ2-7; 8 bases are a match to TRBD2. Germline CDR1 is MNHEY and CDR2 is SVGAGI. CDR3 size: 14 residues. The V gene end was trimmed by 4 bases and the J gene end by 4 bases; junction bases not matched to a gene: 6. CDR3 coding DNA: TGTGCCAGCAGTTCCGGGAGGGCCTTTTACGAGCAGTACTTC. Translation: CASSSGRAFYEQYF.